These T cell receptor beta chains were read from a single sample in a study of shared clonotypes between healthy human individuals. Profiling relied on immunoSEQ multiplex PCR, and the TCRdb table lists in-frame clones only, not all of them. Of about 2.1 million clones listed, just under 95% are singletons. The source material was naive CD8+ T cells from PBMCs. The receptors originated from a man aged 18 to 30 in good health. Some clones in this sample may be carry-over from other donors' samples. The CDR3 runs from the conserved cysteine through the conserved F or W. Fields, in order: clone size, D gene, V gene, J gene, CDR3 DNA, CDR3 protein. D genes are given only for firm matches. Some rows have no size entry. The others give once, few or many, or a class for an expanded clone.

few,TRBD1,TRBV29-1,TRBJ1-2,TGCAGCGTTGACTACAGGGGGAACTATGGCTACACCTTC,CSVDYRGNYGYTF
-,-,TRBV28,TRBJ2-5,TGTGCCAGCAGTCCGGGACTTGGCCAAGAGACCCAGTACTTC,CASSPGLGQETQYF
-,-,TRBV28,TRBJ2-7,TGTGCCAGCAGTTTGACAGTGGCCAACGAGCAGTACTTC,CASSLTVANEQYF
-,-,TRBV27,TRBJ2-3,TGTGCCAGTTTAGGCAGCGCCACAGATACGCAGTATTTT,CASLGSATDTQYF
few,-,TRBV4-1,TRBJ1-1,TGCGCCAGCAGCCACCTTAAAGGGCTGAACACTGAAGCTTTCTTT,CASSHLKGLNTEAFF
-,TRBD1,TRBV11-3,TRBJ2-2,TGTGCCAGCAGCTTAGAAAGGGGGCTCGGGGAGCTGTTTTTT,CASSLERGLGELFF
-,-,TRBV27,TRBJ2-7,TGTGCCAGCAAAGCAACCGGGACAATCTCCTACGAGCAGTACTTC,CASKATGTISYEQYF
-,TRBD2,TRBV7-3,TRBJ2-7,TGTGCCAGCAGCTTATTAGCGGGGGATTTTCAGTACTTC,CASSLLAGDFQYF
-,-,TRBV27,TRBJ2-1,TGTGCCAGCGGCCAGAGCTCCTACAATGAGCAGTTCTTC,CASGQSSYNEQFF
few,-,TRBV4-3,TRBJ1-1,TGCGCCAGCAGCCAAGTTTACACTGCTGAAGCTTTCTTT,CASSQVYTAEAFF
-,-,TRBV4-1,TRBJ1-6,TGCGCCAGCAGCCAAGATCCACCGGCAGGGGAGAATTCACCCCTCCACTTT,CASSQDPPAGENSPLHF
-,-,TRBV9,TRBJ2-7,TGTGCCAGCAGCACCTTCTCCTCCCCTTACGAGCAGTACTTC,CASSTFSSPYEQYF
-,TRBD2,TRBV9,TRBJ2-3,TGTGCCAGCAGCCCTACTAGCGGGAGGTGGGGCACAGATACGCAGTATTTT,CASSPTSGRWGTDTQYF
-,-,TRBV15,TRBJ2-7,TGTGCCACCCGGGGGGCGGGAGTCTTCTCGCCTGACGAGCAGTACTTC,CATRGAGVFSPDEQYF
-,TRBD2,TRBV7-2,TRBJ2-1,TGTGCCAGCAGCTTAGAGGGACTAGCGGTACGGGATGAGCAGTTCTTC,CASSLEGLAVRDEQFF
-,-,TRBV6-6,TRBJ2-7,TGTGCCAGCAGTTACGTTGAGTACGAGCAGTACTTC,CASSYVEYEQYF
-,-,TRBV27,TRBJ2-3,TGTGCCAGCAGTCCGGACGCGATAGATAGCACAGATACGCAGTATTTT,CASSPDAIDSTDTQYF